A selection of T cell receptor beta chains follows, all from one sample in a study. TCRdb re-analysed the 5' RACE reads in MiXCR, keeping a single row per CDR3 protein. The data hold fewer than 65,000 distinct CDR3 sequences, with less than 25% observed a single time. Sequenced: tumor-infiltrating Tregs sorted from the breast tumor. These receptors all come from a female donor with breast cancer. Both conserved end residues are part of each CDR3. The D gene is left open where the match is weak. Expanded clones get a size class; other rows say once, few or many, or leave the size out.

d_call clone_size j_call v_call cdr3_aa cdr3_nt
. few TRBJ2-2 TRBV4-2 CASSQADTGELFF TGTGCCAGCAGCCAAGCCGACACCGGGGAGCTGTTTTTT
TRBD1 . TRBJ1-1 TRBV20-1 CSASKQGPNTEAFF TGCAGTGCTAGTAAACAGGGGCCCAACACTGAAGCTTTCTTT
. few TRBJ1-1 TRBV10-1 CASSAPNTEAFF TGCGCCAGCAGTGCACCAAACACTGAAGCTTTCTTT
. many TRBJ2-3 TRBV5-1 CASSKTHRPDARDTQYF TGCGCCAGCAGCAAAACCCATAGGCCCGACGCCAGGGATACGCAGTATTTT
TRBD2 few TRBJ2-3 TRBV5-1 CASSSGRVAGDTQYF TGCGCCAGCAGCTCGGGACGGGTAGCGGGAGATACGCAGTATTTT
TRBD1 few TRBJ2-7 TRBV18 CASSGRTGVYEQYF TGTGCCAGCTCGGGACGGACAGGGGTGTACGAGCAGTACTTC
. once TRBJ1-5 TRBV12-3/TRBV12-4 CASSLSQPRHF TGTGCCAGCAGTTTATCTCAGCCCCGGCATTTT
. many TRBJ1-3 TRBV6-5 CASSVIPSGNTIYF TGTGCCAGCAGCGTCATACCCTCTGGAAACACCATATATTTT
TRBD1 few TRBJ1-5 TRBV10-3 CAIGQTGGDQPQHF TGTGCCATCGGGCAGACAGGGGGCGATCAGCCCCAGCATTTT
TRBD2 few TRBJ2-2 TRBV11-2 CASHRLAGNTGELFF TGTGCCAGCCACAGACTAGCGGGAAACACCGGGGAGCTGTTTTTT
. . TRBJ2-1 TRBV7-9 CASSWSVSSYDEQFF TGTGCCAGCAGCTGGTCGGTGAGCTCCTACGATGAGCAGTTCTTC
. . TRBJ1-1 TRBV7-3 CASSPTENTEAFF TGTGCCAGCAGCCCGACGGAGAACACTGAAGCTTTCTTT
. few TRBJ2-1 TRBV5-1 CASSQGSPDEQFF TGCGCCAGCAGCCAGGGGAGTCCCGATGAGCAGTTCTTC
. few TRBJ1-1 TRBV5-1 CASSLEGRAEAFF TGCGCCAGCAGCTTGGAAGGTAGAGCTGAAGCTTTCTTT
. . TRBJ1-2 TRBV20-1 CSVPGRPNYGYTF TGCAGTGTCCCGGGACGGCCTAACTATGGCTACACCTTC
. few TRBJ2-5 TRBV4-1 CASSQFGQTQYF TGCGCCAGCAGCCAATTCGGGCAGACCCAGTACTTC
. . TRBJ2-1 TRBV2 CASSELESSYNEQFF TGTGCCAGCAGTGAGCTGGAGAGCTCCTACAATGAGCAGTTCTTC
TRBD2 . TRBJ2-1 TRBV28 CASSGRAEQFF TGTGCCAGCAGTGGGAGGGCCGAGCAGTTCTTC
TRBD1 . TRBJ2-7 TRBV11-1 CASSFPLGQDSYEQYF TGTGCCAGCAGCTTTCCCCTGGGACAGGACTCCTACGAGCAGTACTTC
. . TRBJ2-6 TRBV15 CATSRDRPSGANVLTF TGTGCCACCAGCAGAGATCGACCAAGCGGGGCCAACGTCCTGACTTTC
. . TRBJ1-1 TRBV20-1 CSARDPRKNTEAFF TGCAGTGCTAGAGATCCCCGGAAGAACACTGAAGCTTTCTTT
. many TRBJ2-3 TRBV7-3 CASSLDPSTDTQYF TGTGCCAGCAGCCTTGACCCTAGCACAGATACGCAGTATTTT
. . TRBJ2-3 TRBV4-2 CASSQALQYSGADTQYF TGTGCCAGCAGCCAAGCCTTACAATACAGCGGTGCAGATACGCAGTATTTT
. few TRBJ1-1 TRBV7-9 CASSFVENTEAFF TGTGCCAGCAGCTTTGTGGAGAACACTGAAGCTTTCTTT
. . TRBJ2-3 TRBV5-1 CTSSLEGDRTDTQYF TGCACCAGCAGCTTGGAAGGTGATCGCACAGATACGCAGTATTTT
. . TRBJ2-3 TRBV29-1 CSVEGFTDTQYF TGCAGCGTTGAAGGTTTTACGGATACGCAGTATTTT
TRBD1 few TRBJ1-1 TRBV20-1 CSASNGQGQGDTEAFF TGCAGTGCTAGTAACGGACAGGGACAGGGGGACACTGAAGCTTTCTTT
TRBD2 many TRBJ2-3 TRBV7-2 CASSLRGTSGTDTQYF TGTGCCAGCAGCCTAAGGGGGACTAGCGGGACAGATACGCAGTATTTT
. few TRBJ2-1 TRBV20-1 CSARDGSQTYNEQFF TGCAGTGCTAGAGACGGGAGCCAGACCTACAATGAGCAGTTCTTC
TRBD2 . TRBJ2-5 TRBV19 CASSISGRGETQYF TGTGCCAGTAGTATTAGCGGGAGGGGAGAGACCCAGTACTTC